This TCR beta chain derives from a study of CD8+ T cells in alopecia areata. RNA, once extracted, was reverse transcribed into cDNA for use as the sequencing template. Some clones are missing from TCRdb's copy, which holds only in-frame ones; the method was immunoSEQ multiplex PCR. The sample holds 55,000 to 75,000 clones, 45% to 50% seen once. This CDR3 is built from 15 residues. Trimming cost V 4 bases and J 2 bases, with 15 bases left between them. Germline V gene sequence: CDR1 SQVTM, CDR2 ANQGSEA. This clone was observed a few times. Sequenced material: CD8+ T cells sorted from blood, taken at week 0. The rearrangement links TRBV29-1 to TRBJ2-1; D remains ambiguous. The receptor's source is a human donor with alopecia areata. The CDR3 bases are TGCAGCGTTGTTAACCCCGCGAAGACCTACAATGAGCAGTTCTTC. Its translation: CSVVNPAKTYNEQFF.